The next 2 T cell receptor beta chains were all read from a single sample in a study of a mutant IDH1 vaccine in newly diagnosed glioma. Generated by immunoSEQ multiplex PCR, the TCRdb table keeps only in-frame clones and is missing some. Of about 27,000 clones in the sample, about three quarters were seen once. No antigen has been identified for these receptors. Indicated time point: week 5, during vaccination. Doses comprised 300 ug of mutant IDH1 20-mer peptide each, plus topical imiquimod. The specimen comprised PBMCs, sampled from a glioma patient whose treatment included an IDH1 peptide vaccine. These receptors were taken from a man aged 40-49 years with glioma.

This clone was observed once. This chain joins TRBV27 and TRBJ1-4, with D tentatively TRBD1 (5 bases). CDR1 is MNHEY and CDR2 is SMNVEV in the germline V gene (reference sequence). Trimming left V 2 bases short and J 8 bases short, with 12 bases between. The CDR3 contains 14 residues. The DNA for the CDR3 is TGTGCCAGCAGTTTAGTGGGGCCGGGGGAAAAACTGTTTTTT. It encodes CASSLVGPGEKLFF.

The J gene is TRBJ2-5, the V gene TRBV7-8; TRBD2 aligns across 11 bases. The CDR3 contains 18 residues. The V gene's germline CDR1 is SGHVS and CDR2 FQNEAQ. Germline trimming cut 1 base from V and 1 base from J; bases unmatched to any gene: 8. This CDR3 reads CASSLVRSGLAAQETQYF. DNA for the CDR3: TGTGCCAGCAGCTTAGTTAGGTCGGGACTAGCGGCCCAAGAGACCCAGTACTTC.